The rows below give T cell receptor beta chains drawn from one sample of a study of shared clonotypes between healthy human individuals. This table comes from immunoSEQ multiplex PCR, and its TCRdb copy is limited to in-frame clones, with some not included. The sample contains 1,500,000 or so clones, more than 95% of which appear only once. Sequencing was done on a sample of naive CD4+ T cells sorted from blood. The receptors were sampled from a man aged 30-40 years in good health. The CDR3 runs from the conserved cysteine through the conserved F or W. The order of the fields is clone size, D gene, J gene, V gene, CDR3 protein. D genes are given only for firm matches. The size field is filled for only some rows; it gives once, few, many or a size class.

clone size: NA
D gene: NA
J gene: TRBJ2-1
V gene: TRBV10-3
CDR3 protein: CAISGTPGNSYNEQFF

clone size: NA
D gene: NA
J gene: TRBJ2-3
V gene: TRBV7-9
CDR3 protein: CASSPGGFGRNDHTDTQYF

clone size: NA
D gene: NA
J gene: TRBJ2-7
V gene: TRBV7-3
CDR3 protein: CASSLSGPRSPYEQYF

clone size: NA
D gene: TRBD2
J gene: TRBJ2-1
V gene: TRBV25-1
CDR3 protein: CASSDPSGSGSYNEQFF

clone size: NA
D gene: TRBD1
J gene: TRBJ2-7
V gene: TRBV2
CDR3 protein: CASSPGQGLYEQYF

clone size: NA
D gene: NA
J gene: TRBJ2-3
V gene: TRBV15
CDR3 protein: CATRGMGVRTDTQYF

clone size: NA
D gene: TRBD1
J gene: TRBJ2-1
V gene: TRBV29-1
CDR3 protein: CSVGDSLLLYNEQFF

clone size: NA
D gene: NA
J gene: TRBJ2-7
V gene: TRBV28
CDR3 protein: CASKEYSYEQYF

clone size: NA
D gene: NA
J gene: TRBJ2-1
V gene: TRBV4-2
CDR3 protein: CASSLGGGGRNYNEQFF

clone size: NA
D gene: TRBD2
J gene: TRBJ2-2
V gene: TRBV5-1
CDR3 protein: CASYRGGLAGKVDTGELFF

clone size: NA
D gene: NA
J gene: TRBJ2-5
V gene: TRBV20-1
CDR3 protein: CSASGLETQYF

clone size: NA
D gene: NA
J gene: TRBJ2-3
V gene: TRBV5-1
CDR3 protein: CASSPRWSTDTQYF

clone size: once
D gene: NA
J gene: TRBJ2-7
V gene: TRBV2
CDR3 protein: CASSGPRDEQYF

clone size: NA
D gene: TRBD2
J gene: TRBJ2-2
V gene: TRBV27
CDR3 protein: CASSRGVLGELFF

clone size: NA
D gene: NA
J gene: TRBJ2-3
V gene: TRBV5-1
CDR3 protein: CASSLDGVSTDTQYF

clone size: once
D gene: NA
J gene: TRBJ2-5
V gene: TRBV6-5
CDR3 protein: CASSFQGTSQETQYF

clone size: NA
D gene: NA
J gene: TRBJ2-2
V gene: TRBV5-1
CDR3 protein: CASSLGGHTGELFF

clone size: NA
D gene: TRBD1
J gene: TRBJ1-3
V gene: TRBV5-4
CDR3 protein: CASSRTGAGGNTIYF

clone size: NA
D gene: NA
J gene: TRBJ1-5
V gene: TRBV18
CDR3 protein: CASSPYRMGSNQPQHF

clone size: NA
D gene: TRBD1
J gene: TRBJ1-4
V gene: TRBV28
CDR3 protein: CASSLGTGNEKLFF

clone size: NA
D gene: NA
J gene: TRBJ2-3
V gene: TRBV9
CDR3 protein: CASSVASSTDTQYF

clone size: NA
D gene: TRBD1
J gene: TRBJ1-1
V gene: TRBV2
CDR3 protein: CASRNRGLGNTEAFF

clone size: NA
D gene: TRBD1
J gene: TRBJ1-2
V gene: TRBV28
CDR3 protein: CASKSQDRGFYGYTF

clone size: NA
D gene: NA
J gene: TRBJ1-3
V gene: TRBV11-2
CDR3 protein: CASSLVPGTTGNTIYF

clone size: NA
D gene: TRBD2
J gene: TRBJ2-7
V gene: TRBV11-2
CDR3 protein: CASIGLAGGSEQYF

clone size: NA
D gene: NA
J gene: TRBJ2-1
V gene: TRBV11-2
CDR3 protein: CASSLDGNEQFF

clone size: NA
D gene: TRBD1
J gene: TRBJ2-5
V gene: TRBV15
CDR3 protein: CATSRAGRGLKTQYF

clone size: NA
D gene: NA
J gene: TRBJ2-3
V gene: TRBV27
CDR3 protein: CASSSPMSGRATDTQYF

clone size: NA
D gene: TRBD2
J gene: TRBJ2-3
V gene: TRBV4-2
CDR3 protein: CASSQDRLAGVTDTQYF

clone size: NA
D gene: TRBD2
J gene: TRBJ2-5
V gene: TRBV10-2
CDR3 protein: CASSSLLLAGEGETQYF

clone size: NA
D gene: TRBD2
J gene: TRBJ2-1
V gene: TRBV18
CDR3 protein: CASSHSSGHYNEQFF

clone size: NA
D gene: NA
J gene: TRBJ2-1
V gene: TRBV5-1
CDR3 protein: CASSLVGSGSYNEQFF

clone size: NA
D gene: NA
J gene: TRBJ2-3
V gene: TRBV19
CDR3 protein: CASSTPAGPFGGDTQYF

clone size: NA
D gene: TRBD2
J gene: TRBJ2-7
V gene: TRBV7-6
CDR3 protein: CASSSSGSSYEQYF